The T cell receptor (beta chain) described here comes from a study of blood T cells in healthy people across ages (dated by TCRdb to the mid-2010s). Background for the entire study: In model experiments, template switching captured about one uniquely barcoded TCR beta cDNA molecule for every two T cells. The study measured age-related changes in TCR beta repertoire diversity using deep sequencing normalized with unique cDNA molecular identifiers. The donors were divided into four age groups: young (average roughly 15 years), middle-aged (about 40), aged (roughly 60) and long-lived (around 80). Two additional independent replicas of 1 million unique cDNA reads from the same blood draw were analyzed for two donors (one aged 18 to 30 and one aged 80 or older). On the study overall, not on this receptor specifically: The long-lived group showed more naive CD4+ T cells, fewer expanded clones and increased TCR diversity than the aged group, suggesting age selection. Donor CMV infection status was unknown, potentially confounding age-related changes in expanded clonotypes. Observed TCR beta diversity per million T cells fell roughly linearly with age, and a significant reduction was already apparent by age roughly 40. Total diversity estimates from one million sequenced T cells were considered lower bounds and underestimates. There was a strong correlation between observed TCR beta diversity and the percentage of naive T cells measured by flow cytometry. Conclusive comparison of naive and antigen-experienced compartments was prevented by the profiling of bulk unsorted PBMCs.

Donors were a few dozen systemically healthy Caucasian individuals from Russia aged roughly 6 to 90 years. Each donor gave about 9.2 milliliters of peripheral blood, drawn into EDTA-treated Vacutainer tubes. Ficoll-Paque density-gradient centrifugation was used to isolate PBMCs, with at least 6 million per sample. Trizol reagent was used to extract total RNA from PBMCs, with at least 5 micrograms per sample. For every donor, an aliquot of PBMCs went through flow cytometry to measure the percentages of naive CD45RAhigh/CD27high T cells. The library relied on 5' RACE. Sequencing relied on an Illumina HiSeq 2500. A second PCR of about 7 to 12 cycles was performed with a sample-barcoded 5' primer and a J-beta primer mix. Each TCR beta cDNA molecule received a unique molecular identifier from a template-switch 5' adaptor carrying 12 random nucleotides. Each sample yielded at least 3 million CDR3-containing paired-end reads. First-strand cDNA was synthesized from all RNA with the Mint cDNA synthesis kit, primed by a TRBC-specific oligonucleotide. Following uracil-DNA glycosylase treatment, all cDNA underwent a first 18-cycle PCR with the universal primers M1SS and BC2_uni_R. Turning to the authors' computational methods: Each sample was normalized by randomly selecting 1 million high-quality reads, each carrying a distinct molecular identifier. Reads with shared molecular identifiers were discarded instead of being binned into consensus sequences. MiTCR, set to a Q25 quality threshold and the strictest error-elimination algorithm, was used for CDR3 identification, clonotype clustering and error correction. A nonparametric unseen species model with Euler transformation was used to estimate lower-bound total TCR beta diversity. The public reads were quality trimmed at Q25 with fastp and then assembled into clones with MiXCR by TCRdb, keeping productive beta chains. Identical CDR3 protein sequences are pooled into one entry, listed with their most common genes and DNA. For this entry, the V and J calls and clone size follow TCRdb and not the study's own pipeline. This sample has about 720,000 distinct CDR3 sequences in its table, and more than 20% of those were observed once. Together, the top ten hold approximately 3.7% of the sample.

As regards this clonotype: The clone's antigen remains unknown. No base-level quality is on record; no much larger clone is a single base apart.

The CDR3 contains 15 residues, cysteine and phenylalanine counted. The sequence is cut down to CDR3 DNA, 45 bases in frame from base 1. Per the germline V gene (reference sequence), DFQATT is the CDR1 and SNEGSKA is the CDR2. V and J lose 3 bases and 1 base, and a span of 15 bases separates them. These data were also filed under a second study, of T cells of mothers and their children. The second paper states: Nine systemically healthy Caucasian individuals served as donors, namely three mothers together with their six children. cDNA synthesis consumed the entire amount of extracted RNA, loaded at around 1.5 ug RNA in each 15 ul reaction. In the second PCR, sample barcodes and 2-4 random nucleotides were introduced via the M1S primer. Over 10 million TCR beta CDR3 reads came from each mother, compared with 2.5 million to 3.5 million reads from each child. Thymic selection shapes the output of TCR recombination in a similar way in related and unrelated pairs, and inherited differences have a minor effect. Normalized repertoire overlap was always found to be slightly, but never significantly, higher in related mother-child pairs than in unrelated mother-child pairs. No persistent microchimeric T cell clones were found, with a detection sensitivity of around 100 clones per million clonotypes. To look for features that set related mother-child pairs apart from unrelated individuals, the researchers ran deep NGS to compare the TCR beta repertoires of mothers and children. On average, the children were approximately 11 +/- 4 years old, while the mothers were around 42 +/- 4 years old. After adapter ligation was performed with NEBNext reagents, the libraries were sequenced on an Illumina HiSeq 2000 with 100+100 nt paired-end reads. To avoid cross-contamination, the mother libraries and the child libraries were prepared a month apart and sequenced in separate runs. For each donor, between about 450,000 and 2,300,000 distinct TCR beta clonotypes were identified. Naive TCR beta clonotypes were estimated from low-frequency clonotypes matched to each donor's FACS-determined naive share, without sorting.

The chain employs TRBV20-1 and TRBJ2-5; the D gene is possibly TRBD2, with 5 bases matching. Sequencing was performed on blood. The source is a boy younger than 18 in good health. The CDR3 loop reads CSARAGLPFQETQYF. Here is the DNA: TGCAGTGCTAGGGCGGGCCTCCCTTTCCAAGAGACCCAGTACTTC.